These 27 T cell receptor beta chains share one sample of origin, sequenced in a study of cytomegalovirus exposure and HLA in healthy donors. PCR involved 60 Vbeta and 13 Jbeta primers. Data came from immunoSEQ multiplex PCR; TCRdb stores just in-frame clones and leaves some out. Of 100,000 to 150,000 clones listed, roughly 78% were seen once; the top ten hold approximately 3.5%. The sequenced sample consisted of PBMCs. The source of these receptors is a man aged 30 to 39 in good health and CMV-seronegative.

The chain has TRBV7-9 and TRBJ1-6, with D perhaps TRBD1 (6 bases). The germline V gene has CDR1 SEHNR and CDR2 FQNEAQ (reference sequence). The CDR3 extends over 14 amino acids. V was pared by 4 bases and J by 7 bases, with 11 bases between. CDR3 coding DNA: TGTGCCAGCAGCTCCAGGGGAAACAATTCACCCCTCCACTTT. Protein sequence: CASSSRGNNSPLHF.

This sequence joins TRBV2 and TRBJ2-2, with 10 bases identical to TRBD1. This CDR3 region has 14 residues. V was clipped by 8 bases and J by 9 bases; unmatched bases: 9. Germline CDR1 SNHLY, CDR2 FYNNEI. The CDR3 here is CASGGQGSPRELFF. As DNA, the CDR3 is TGTGCCAGCGGGGGACAGGGGAGCCCCCGGGAGCTGTTTTTT.

The chain has TRBV19 and TRBJ2-3; D call uncertain. The V gene's germline CDR1 is LNHDA and CDR2 SQIVND (reference sequence). The CDR3 spans 13 residues. With 6 bases removed from V and 1 base from J, the gap between germline ends came to 8 bases. The CDR3 loop reads CASSRVGTDTQYF. The DNA of the CDR3 is TGTGCCAGTAGCCGGGTCGGCACAGATACGCAGTATTTT. The full variable domain, completed using reference TRBV19 and TRBJ2-3, is DGGITQSPKYLFRKEGQNVTLSCEQNLNHDAMYWYRQDPGQGLRLIYYSQIVNDFQKGDIAEGYSVSREKKESFPLTVTSAQKNPTAFYLCASSRVGTDTQYFGPGTRLTVL.

This chain uses TRBV19 with TRBJ1-5; 9 bases align to TRBD1. The CDR3 has 15 amino acids. J gave up 5 bases and V 9 bases, and 11 bases lay outside the gene matches. Germline assignment: CDR1 LNHDA and CDR2 SQIVND (reference sequence). The CDR3 DNA reads as TGTGCCAGCAACCTCCGGGACAGGGTGGATCAGCCCCAGCATTTT. This translates into CASNLRDRVDQPQHF.

The rearrangement uses TRBV28 and TRBJ2-1, with D perhaps TRBD1 (6 bases). With 7 bases removed from V and 4 bases from J, the gap between germline ends came to 23 bases. This CDR3 region has 17 residues. Germline CDR1 and CDR2: MDHEN and SYDVKM. CDR3 DNA: TGTGCCAGCAACCTCGCCAAAGGGCAGGGGATTTACAATGAGCAGTTCTTC. Its protein product is CASNLAKGQGIYNEQFF.

A few counts support this clone. The CDR3 bases are TGTGCCAGCAGCTATAATATTCTCCCGGAGACCCAGTACTTC. It specifies CASSYNILPETQYF. V and J are TRBV4-2 and TRBJ2-5; D unresolved. Germline V lookup: CDR1 LGHNA, CDR2 YNFKEQ. V lost 5 bases and J lost 5, with 15 bases in between. This CDR3 spans 14 amino acids.

The V gene is TRBV19, the J gene TRBJ1-1; TRBD1 might be the D (5 bases). The CDR3 totals 15 residues. V lost 6 bases to trimming and J lost 3 bases, with 17 bases between them. Germline loops: CDR1 LNHDA, CDR2 SQIVND (reference sequence). The chain's CDR3 is CASSPGGGVDTEAFF. The CDR3 nucleotides read TGTGCCAGTAGCCCCGGCGGAGGGGTGGACACTGAAGCTTTCTTT.

CDR3 coding DNA: TGTGCCAGCAGCTTACAGGGGGCTGGAACTGAAGCTTTCTTT. This sequence encodes CASSLQGAGTEAFF. The V and J genes are TRBV13 and TRBJ1-1, with 8 bases matching TRBD1. This CDR3 has 14 residues. J gave up 5 bases and V 2 bases, and 4 bases lay outside the gene matches. Per the germline V gene, CDR1 is PRHDT and CDR2 is FYEKMQ (reference sequence).

The chain has TRBV6-1 and TRBJ1-6; perhaps TRBD1 as D (5 bases). CDR3 size: 13 residues. V was trimmed by 7 bases and J by 8 bases, leaving 12 bases between them. The germline V gene encodes CDR1 MNHNS and CDR2 SASEGT. In DNA form, the CDR3 reads TGTGCCAGCACCCGAGTGGGGCATTCACCCCTCCACTTT. It translates to CASTRVGHSPLHF.

The chain couples TRBV15 to TRBJ2-2, with D tentatively TRBD2 (5 bases). The germline V gene has CDR1 LNHNV and CDR2 YYDKDF (reference sequence). Between the trimmed V and J ends, which lost 3 bases and 1 base, there was a span of 6 bases. The CDR3 loop spans 14 amino acids. This chain's CDR3 is CATSRGENTGELFF. CDR3 sequence (DNA): TGTGCCACCAGCAGGGGAGAGAACACCGGGGAGCTGTTTTTT.

The V call is TRBV18, the J call TRBJ2-7; D ambiguous. The germline V and J ends were trimmed by 9 bases and 0 bases, with 12 bases remaining between them. The CDR3 runs to 13 residues. Germline V gene sequence: CDR1 KGHSH, CDR2 LQKENI. This CDR3 reads CARSTETSYEQYF. The DNA for the CDR3 is TGTGCCAGAAGTACAGAGACCTCCTACGAGCAGTACTTC.

The gene calls are TRBV2 and TRBJ2-7, with 8 bases fitting TRBD2. CDR3 size: 14 residues. Germline CDR1 reads SNHLY; CDR2 reads FYNNEI. V lost 5 bases and J lost 5; bases outside the gene matches: 8. Here the CDR3 DNA reads TGTGCCAGCAGTTCGGGGGGGCTGGGCGACGAGCAGTACTTC. Protein sequence: CASSSGGLGDEQYF.

As for this clone: In the same sample, other DNA sequences code for this CDR3. This chain joins TRBV7-3 and TRBJ2-5, with D possibly being TRBD2 (6 bases). CDR3 length: 13 residues. Per the germline V gene, CDR1 is SGHTA and CDR2 is FQGTGA. Trimming left V 2 bases short and J 3 bases short, with 7 bases between. DNA of the CDR3: TGTGCCAGCAGCTTAGGCGGGGAAGAGACCCAGTACTTC. Protein product: CASSLGGEETQYF.

The J gene is TRBJ1-2, the V gene TRBV11-2, with 10 positions matching TRBD1. The germline V gene encodes CDR1 SGHAT and CDR2 FQNNGV. The V gene end was trimmed by 5 bases and the J gene end by 2 bases; junction bases not matched to a gene: 2. CDR3 length: 14 amino acids. CDR3 protein: CASSPTGGNYGYTF. CDR3 coding DNA: TGTGCCAGCAGCCCGACAGGGGGCAACTATGGCTACACCTTC.

The chain joins TRBV6-1 to TRBJ1-5; tentatively, D is TRBD1 (6 bases). CDR1 and CDR2 (germline): MNHNS, SASEGT. Trimming removed 2 bases from V and 6 bases from J, with 14 bases in between. This CDR3 is 15 amino acids long. The CDR3 coding sequence is TGTGCCAGCAGTGAATCGCGTCAGGGGTTTCAGCCCCAGCATTTT. Translation: CASSESRQGFQPQHF.

The chain carries TRBV28 and TRBJ1-1; TRBD1 is a possible D gene (6 bases). The CDR3 has 15 residues. Trimming cost V 5 bases and J 0 bases, with 13 bases left between them. Germline CDR1 MDHEN, CDR2 SYDVKM. In nucleotides, the CDR3 is TGTGCCAGCAGTGCCAGGGGAAACATGAACACTGAAGCTTTCTTT. Translating gives CASSARGNMNTEAFF.

This sequence joins TRBV9 and TRBJ1-4; D remains ambiguous. Deletions cut 3 bases from V and 2 bases from J, with 11 bases between. Germline loops: CDR1 SGDLS, CDR2 YYNGEE. CDR3 length: 15 residues. CDR3 DNA: TGTGCCAGCAGCGCCTACAGCGGGACTAATGAAAAACTGTTTTTT. Its translation: CASSAYSGTNEKLFF.

The chain employs TRBV28 and TRBJ1-1, with 9 nucleotides matching TRBD1. This CDR3 spans 17 amino acids. Per germline, CDR1 MDHEN and CDR2 SYDVKM. Trimming took 6 bases from V and 4 from J; bases not matched to a gene: 15. CDR3 protein: CASSPNRGRGIFTEAFF. CDR3 in DNA: TGTGCCAGCAGCCCTAACAGGGGGCGCGGGATTTTCACTGAAGCTTTCTTT.

Here the CDR3 reads CASSWGSGGATDTQYF. CDR3 nucleotides: TGTGCCAGCAGCTGGGGTAGCGGGGGGGCAACAGATACGCAGTATTTT. The rearrangement uses TRBV7-9 and TRBJ2-3, with 11 bases aligning to TRBD2. The J segment lost 3 bases and the V segment lost 4 bases, leaving 6 bases of the junction unmatched. Germline V gene lookup returns CDR1 SEHNR and CDR2 FQNEAQ (reference sequence). This CDR3 comprises 16 residues.

This chain links TRBV7-8 with TRBJ2-2; 12 bases are shared with TRBD1. This CDR3 spans 17 amino acids. The germline V gene encodes CDR1 SGHVS and CDR2 FQNEAQ. V dropped 6 bases and J dropped 4; count of bases not matched to a gene: 9. The CDR3 region has the DNA TGTGCCAGCAGTACGGAGCCGGGACAGGGGGCCACCGGGGAGCTGTTTTTT. Translated, it gives CASSTEPGQGATGELFF.

This chain links TRBV27 with TRBJ1-5; D unclear. Per germline, CDR1 MNHEY and CDR2 SMNVEV (reference sequence). V was cut by 7 bases and J by 6 bases, with 16 bases left in between. The CDR3 is 14 residues long. The CDR3 is CASKNLQDFQPQHF. As DNA, the CDR3 is TGTGCCAGCAAAAACCTTCAGGACTTTCAGCCCCAGCATTTT.

In DNA, the CDR3 is TGCGCCAGCAGCTTAGAGGGGGCGATCTATGGCTACACCTTC. Translating it yields CASSLEGAIYGYTF. The genes are TRBV5-1 and TRBJ1-2; TRBD1 aligns across 7 bases. The V and J ends lost 2 bases and 4 bases, in that order; junction bases with no gene match: 5. The CDR3 length is 14 residues. CDR1 is SGHRS, CDR2 YFSETQ, per germline.

This clone was detected only a few times. CDR3 coding DNA: TGTGCCAGCAGCCTTTGGACGGGGGAGACCCAGTACTTC. Translating it yields CASSLWTGETQYF. V usage is TRBV5-6 and J usage is TRBJ2-5, with a weak D call TRBD2 (5 bases). The CDR3 contains 13 residues. The V gene's germline CDR1 is SGHDT and CDR2 YYEEEE. The germline V and J ends were trimmed by 4 bases and 5 bases, with 12 bases remaining between them.

The V and J genes are TRBV11-2 and TRBJ2-5; D is unclear. The DNA end is more similar to TRBJ2-7, so the J call may be wrong. There are 13 residues in the CDR3. CDR1 SGHAT and CDR2 FQNNGV come from the germline V gene. The DNA of the CDR3 is TGTGCCAGCAGCTTAGCTAGATTGAACGAGCAGTACTTC. The encoded protein is CASSLARLNEQYF.

This chain uses TRBV30 with TRBJ2-1; a weak D match, TRBD2 (6 bases). The CDR3 is made up of 14 amino acids. Between the trimmed V and J ends, which lost 5 bases and 0 bases, there was a span of 11 bases. Germline V gene data show CDR1 as GTSNPN and CDR2 as SVGIG (reference sequence). CDR3: CAWDAGSSYNEQFF. CDR3 in DNA: TGTGCCTGGGATGCGGGGAGCTCCTACAATGAGCAGTTCTTC.

This rearrangement joins TRBV4-2 to TRBJ1-5; the D is unclear. The germline V gene encodes CDR1 LGHNA and CDR2 YNFKEQ. The CDR3 spans 15 residues. Deletions cut 6 bases from V and 1 base from J, with 13 bases between. CDR3 nucleotides: TGTGCCAGCAGTCCCCTGGCCAGGAGCAATCAGCCCCAGCATTTT. Its translation is CASSPLARSNQPQHF.

The chain carries TRBV6-6 and TRBJ2-7, with D maybe TRBD1 (6 bases). There are 14 residues in the CDR3. Trimming removed 4 bases from V and 7 bases from J, with 17 bases in between. Germline V CDR1 and CDR2: MNHNY, SVGAGI (reference sequence). The DNA for the CDR3 is TGTGCCAGCAGTTTCCTTGACAGGCCGAGGGAGCAGTACTTC. It codes for CASSFLDRPREQYF.